This entry lists 25 T cell receptor beta chains sequenced from one sample in a study of CD8 T cells in Susac syndrome. After extraction with the RNeasy kit, 0.5 to 1 ug of the RNA was reverse transcribed using random hexamers. TCRdb re-called the immunoSEQ multiplex PCR reads with MiXCR, one entry per CDR3 protein. The table shows approximately 120,000 distinct CDR3 sequences, with more than 90% occurring only once. Sample: CD8+ T cells from PBMCs. These receptors were obtained from a human donor with Susac syndrome.

This rearrangement joins TRBV12-5 to TRBJ1-1; D unresolved. Germline V gene sequence: CDR1 LGHNT, CDR2 FRNRAP. The V end was cut by 6 bases, the J end by 0 bases, with 11 bases between. The CDR3 sequence is 14 residues long. CDR3 DNA sequence: TGTGCTAGTGGGCCTTATGGCATGAACACTGAAGCTTTCTTT. Protein sequence: CASGPYGMNTEAFF.

The V call is TRBV6-6, the J call TRBJ1-1; D not certain. Germline values: CDR1 MNHNY, CDR2 SVGAGI (reference sequence). V was shortened by 8 bases and J by 0 bases, with 10 bases between the two germline ends. This CDR3 is built from 13 residues. CDR3 DNA sequence: TGTGCCAGCTCGACACCGATGAACACTGAAGCTTTCTTT. This gives the protein CASSTPMNTEAFF.

This clonotype turned up a few times. CDR3 DNA sequence: TGTGCCAGCAGCCAAGGACAGAGCAATCAGCCCCAGCATTTT. It yields the protein CASSQGQSNQPQHF. V and J are TRBV7-6 and TRBJ1-5; TRBD1 might be the D (6 bases). Germline CDR1 reads SGHVS; CDR2 reads FNYEAQ. V was clipped by 5 bases and J by 1 base, with 9 bases between them. The CDR3 consists of 14 residues.

The J gene is TRBJ1-2, the V gene TRBV12-3 or TRBV12-4, with D perhaps TRBD1 (5 bases). V lost 6 bases, J lost 5 bases, and 16 bases lay in between. The CDR3 contains 14 residues. CDR3 bases: TGTGCCAGCAGCTATGATTCAGGGAATTATGGCTACACCTTC. It yields the protein CASSYDSGNYGYTF.

In its sample, this clonotype was seen once. The chain has TRBV6-5 and TRBJ2-1; possible D gene TRBD2, 6 bases. V gave up 2 bases and J gave up 8 bases, with 19 bases separating them. The CDR3 is 16 residues long. Germline lookup yields CDR1 MNHEY and CDR2 SVGAGI. The CDR3 spells CASSYSSGERVDEQFF. In nucleotides, the CDR3 is TGTGCCAGCAGTTACAGTTCGGGAGAACGAGTGGATGAGCAGTTCTTC.

The chain has TRBV3-1 and TRBJ2-1; tentatively, D is TRBD1 or TRBD2 (5 bases each). The V gene's germline CDR1 is LGHDT and CDR2 YNNKEL (reference sequence). This CDR3 contains 14 residues. V was pared by 3 bases and J by 5 bases, with 11 bases between. The CDR3 DNA sequence: TGTGCCAGCAGCCATGGGGGAAATCACAATGAGCAGTTCTTC. Its protein is CASSHGGNHNEQFF.

This chain's CDR3 is CASSTYGQGKDTEAFF. The CDR3, as DNA: TGTGCCAGCAGTACATATGGACAGGGCAAAGACACTGAAGCTTTCTTT. The chain combines TRBV6-1 with TRBJ1-1; 8 bases line up with TRBD1. V was pared by 5 bases and J by 3 bases, with 11 bases of the junction left unmatched. This CDR3 spans 16 amino acids. Germline CDR1 is MNHNS and CDR2 is SASEGT.

The chain joins TRBV20-1 to TRBJ2-7, with 16 bases fitting TRBD2. The germline CDR1 and CDR2 sequences are DFQATT and SNEGSKA (reference sequence). This CDR3 is 15 amino acids long. Germline trimming cut 5 bases from V and 7 bases from J; bases unmatched to any gene: 8. The CDR3 spells CSAAGTSGRVGEQYF. In nucleotides, the CDR3 is TGCAGTGCTGCCGGGACTAGCGGGAGGGTGGGAGAGCAGTACTTC.

This chain connects TRBV30 to TRBJ1-1; D gene ambiguous. CDR3 length: 11 amino acids. Germline V CDR1 and CDR2: GTSNPN, SVGIG (reference sequence). V lost 5 bases to trimming and J lost 5 bases, with 9 bases between them. CDR3 protein: CAWGAVTEAFF. CDR3 DNA: TGTGCCTGGGGAGCTGTAACTGAAGCTTTCTTT.

The count of this clonotype is one. The chain combines TRBV6-1 with TRBJ1-6; tentative D call: TRBD1 (5 bases). The V end was cut by 6 bases, the J end by 8 bases, with 14 bases between. The CDR3 runs to 14 residues. The germline V gene has CDR1 MNHNS and CDR2 SASEGT. The CDR3 bases are TGTGCCAGCAGCCAACGGGGCCTTTATTCACCCCTCCACTTT. Its translation: CASSQRGLYSPLHF.

The chain is built from TRBV7-2 and TRBJ2-5; 8 bases agree with TRBD2. The CDR3 is 16 amino acids. Germline trimming cut 2 bases from V and 1 base from J; bases unmatched to any gene: 6. Germline-derived CDR1 and CDR2 are SGHTA and FQGNSA. The DNA for the CDR3 is TGTGCCAGCAGCTTAATAGGCGGGAGGAGCCAAGAGACCCAGTACTTC. Amino acids: CASSLIGGRSQETQYF.

V usage is TRBV4-1 and J usage is TRBJ1-2; weak D call: TRBD1 (5 bases). The ends were cut back, 1 base at V and 1 base at J, with 16 bases in the middle. The V gene's germline CDR1 is MGHRA and CDR2 YSYEKL. The CDR3 has 17 amino acids. CDR3: CASSQGTGDSVNYGYTF. The CDR3 region has the DNA TGCGCCAGCAGCCAAGGCACGGGGGATTCAGTTAACTATGGCTACACCTTC.

The chain employs TRBV12-3 or TRBV12-4 and TRBJ2-2, with D unclear. Trimming cost V 7 bases and J 0 bases, with 3 bases left between them. The CDR3 length is 12 residues. As DNA, the CDR3 is TGTGCCAGCATACCGAACACCGGGGAGCTGTTTTTT. Its protein product is CASIPNTGELFF.

This clonotype was picked up one time. The chain couples TRBV12-3 or TRBV12-4 to TRBJ2-5, with 10 bases that match TRBD2. This CDR3 has 14 residues. V trimming: 4 bases; J trimming: 5 bases; junction bases outside the gene matches: 4. CDR3 DNA sequence: TGTGCCAGCAGTTCCCTAGCGGGGGACGAGACCCAGTACTTC. Translation: CASSSLAGDETQYF.

The V and J genes are TRBV5-1 and TRBJ2-1, with D tentatively TRBD2 (6 bases). The CDR3 has 13 amino acids. Trimming took off 4 bases at V and 6 bases at J, with 11 bases between the two ends. The germline V gene has CDR1 SGHRS and CDR2 YFSETQ. CDR3 in amino acids: CASSGTSINEQFF. DNA for the CDR3: TGCGCCAGCAGCGGTACTAGCATCAATGAGCAGTTCTTC. Based on the CDR3 plus reference TRBV5-1 and TRBJ2-1, the full variable domain is KAGVTQTPRYLIKTRGQQVTLSCSPISGHRSVSWYQQTPGQGLQFLFEYFSETQRNKGNFPGRFSGRQFSNSRSEMNVSTLELGDSALYLCASSGTSINEQFFGPGTRLTVL.

This rearrangement joins TRBV6-5 to TRBJ2-3; D may match TRBD1 or TRBD2 (6 bases each). Trimming pared 2 bases from V and 2 bases from J, leaving 11 bases between. There are 15 residues in the CDR3. Germline assignment: CDR1 MNHEY and CDR2 SVGAGI. The CDR3 DNA sequence: TGTGCCAGCAGTTACGCGGGACAATTCACAGATACGCAGTATTTT. As protein: CASSYAGQFTDTQYF.

The chain is built from TRBV4-1 and TRBJ2-1; a weak D match, TRBD2 (6 bases). V lost 8 bases and J 11 bases, leaving 10 bases between the germline ends. The CDR3 has 10 amino acids. Germline V gene sequence: CDR1 MGHRA, CDR2 YSYEKL. The CDR3 spells CASGDSKQFF. The CDR3 DNA sequence: TGCGCCAGCGGGGACTCGAAGCAGTTCTTC.

The rearrangement links TRBV9 to TRBJ1-2; 7 positions agree with TRBD1. CDR1 is SGDLS, CDR2 YYNGEE, per germline. The CDR3 consists of 14 residues. Losses at the gene ends were 7 bases for V and 3 bases for J; bases not matched to a gene: 9. The CDR3 coding sequence is TGTGCCAGCCAAAAAGATGACAGGGACTATGGCTACACCTTC. Translation gives CASQKDDRDYGYTF.

This clonotype has only one observation. The chain has TRBV20-1 and TRBJ1-5; 7 bases line up with TRBD1. CDR3 length: 12 residues. Germline-derived CDR1 and CDR2 are DFQATT and SNEGSKA (reference sequence). J was trimmed by 16 bases and V by 4 bases; bases with no gene match: 13. CDR3 in DNA: TGCAGTGCTAACTCTCATAGGGGGCCCCTCCATTTT. Translated: CSANSHRGPLHF.

The CDR3 nucleotides are TGTGCCAGTTCGGGCCCCGAGGCTACGCAGTATTTT. Translating it yields CASSGPEATQYF. The chain joins TRBV11-3 to TRBJ2-3; no firm D call. The germline V gene has CDR1 SGHNT and CDR2 YENEEA. CDR3 length: 12 residues. The V gene lost 9 bases and the J gene lost 8 bases, with 15 bases spanning the gap.

J is TRBJ1-2 and V is TRBV29-1; 7 bases map to TRBD1. Trimming removed 7 bases from V and 0 bases from J; junction bases left unmatched: 11. Per the germline V gene, CDR1 is SQVTM and CDR2 is ANQGSEA. The CDR3 covers 15 residues. DNA of the CDR3: TGCAGCGCGAAGGAGGGGGCTCAAGCTAACTATGGCTACACCTTC. Its translation is CSAKEGAQANYGYTF.

The chain joins TRBV15 to TRBJ1-5; tentatively, D is TRBD1 (5 bases). Trimming pared 0 bases from V and 4 bases from J, leaving 10 bases between. Germline lookup yields CDR1 LNHNV and CDR2 YYDKDF (reference sequence). This CDR3 spans 15 amino acids. Here the CDR3 reads CATSREGLVNQPQHF. Here the CDR3 DNA reads TGTGCCACCAGCAGAGAGGGACTGGTGAATCAGCCCCAGCATTTT.

This clonotype was observed a single time. This chain joins TRBV3-1 and TRBJ1-5; no reliable D call. From germline, CDR1 is LGHDT and CDR2 YNNKEL (reference sequence). V lost 4 bases, J lost 7 bases, and 14 bases lay in between. The CDR3 sequence is 14 residues long. The CDR3 reads CASSPTLTTQPQHF. In nucleotides, the CDR3 is TGTGCCAGCAGCCCTACCCTAACGACACAGCCCCAGCATTTT. Looking up the rest from reference TRBV3-1 and TRBJ1-5 gives the full variable domain: DTAVSQTPKYLVTQMGNDKSIKCEQNLGHDTMYWYKQDSKKFLKIMFSYNNKELIINETVPNRFSPKSPDKAHLNLHINSLELGDSAVYFCASSPTLTTQPQHFGDGTRLSIL.

This rearrangement joins TRBV30 to TRBJ2-1; D may be TRBD1 or TRBD2 (5 bases each). The V gene lost 2 bases and the J gene lost 9 bases, with 14 bases spanning the gap. The CDR3 runs 13 residues. CDR1 GTSNPN and CDR2 SVGIG come from the germline V gene (reference sequence). The DNA for the CDR3 is TGTGCCTGGAGTACCGGGACCGGCCTTGAGCAGTTCTTC. Its translation is CAWSTGTGLEQFF.

This rearrangement joins TRBV7-6 to TRBJ2-5; D not resolved. This CDR3 has 13 amino acids. Trimming took 0 bases from V and 1 from J, leaving 3 bases between them. Germline V CDR1 and CDR2: SGHVS, FNYEAQ. CDR3 nucleotide sequence: TGTGCCAGCAGCTTAGCCCTCCAAGAGACCCAGTACTTC. It specifies CASSLALQETQYF.